This T cell receptor beta chain came from a study of OX40 agonist ivuxolimab in advanced cancers. Study-level information: Patients' therapy was ivuxolimab, an antibody that acts as an agonist of OX40 (CD134). Allowance was made for prior anti-PD-1, anti-PD-L1 or anti-CTLA-4 therapy, and 40% had some.

The CDR3 sequence is 15 residues long. Looked up from germline, CDR1 is SGHTS and CDR2 is YDEGEE. V was pared by 5 bases and J by 5 bases, with 18 bases between. Broader study findings: Certain nonresponding patients likewise had low normalized T-cell clonal expansion.

Points on this clone: Its antigen is as yet unknown.

Repertoires were generated with immunoSEQ multiplex PCR, while TCRdb's copy carries only in-frame clones and drops some. The table lists some 79,000 clones, 92% of them singletons. Autoimmune disease history or systemic immunosuppression disqualified patients. The source was CD4+ or CD8+ T cells sorted from blood, collected in a trial of the OX40 agonist ivuxolimab. The sequence was obtained from an adult with an advanced solid tumor such as melanoma, head and neck, liver or kidney cancer. J is TRBJ2-3 and V is TRBV5-8, with a weak D call TRBD1 (6 bases). The CDR3 protein is CASRYQIGGRDTQYF. CDR3 in DNA: TGTGCCAGCAGATATCAAATAGGGGGAAGAGATACGCAGTATTTT.